The TCR beta chain under discussion was sequenced for a study of blood T cell repertoires in COVID-19. Study-level background: T cells, B-cell-depleted T cells, or PBMCs supplied cDNA or gDNA.

Germline V gene sequence: CDR1 MDHEN, CDR2 SYDVKM. V was cut by 5 bases and J by 0 bases, with 20 bases left in between. This CDR3 region has 18 residues. Authors' data handling: The authors estimated nucleated cell counts from reference gene primer amplification. Sequenced by immunoSEQ multiplex PCR; TCRdb stores in-frame clones only, minus some. That table gives V, J and clone size, and the DNA gave D and trimming. The data contain 110,000 to 150,000 clones, approximately 81% of them singletons. This sequence joins TRBV28 and TRBJ1-5, with D perhaps matching TRBD1 (5 bases). The sample comprised peripheral blood. The TCR was taken from a human donor in a cohort sampled during active COVID-19. CDR3 loop: CASSLPSRAGYSNQPQHF. DNA for the CDR3: TGTGCCAGCAGTCTCCCTAGTCGGGCAGGGTATAGCAATCAGCCCCAGCATTTT.